This TCR beta chain was documented in a study of PD-1 blockade in classical Hodgkin lymphoma. Whole-study findings and limits: Lower baseline TCR diversity was reported for newly diagnosed patients than for healthy donors. Sources of repertoire differences remain undefined, possibly disease activity or prior therapy.

This sample's time point: newly diagnosed, previously untreated cHL patient sample. Negative selection with magnets was how CD8+ T cells were isolated from the thawed PBMCs. Acting as the comparison were PBMCs from newly diagnosed, untreated classical Hodgkin lymphoma. Sequencing was performed with immunoSEQ multiplex PCR; in TCRdb, only in-frame clones are kept and a portion is missing. This sample carries around 3,200 clones, roughly 70% of them seen once, and the ten largest clones take about a fifth. The count of this clone is one. Its antigen is still unknown. CDR1 and CDR2 (germline): MNHEY, SMNVEV (reference sequence). CDR3 length: 15 amino acids. The V gene lost 2 bases and the J gene lost 2 bases, with 11 bases spanning the gap.

The rearrangement uses TRBV27 and TRBJ2-3; no reliable D call. Sequenced: CD8+ T cells from blood. The TCR was taken from a human donor with classical Hodgkin lymphoma. In DNA, the CDR3 is TGTGCCAGCAGTTTAATGGTAACCTTCACAGATACGCAGTATTTT. Amino acid sequence: CASSLMVTFTDTQYF.